These 28 T cell receptor beta chains originate from one sample sequenced in a study of cytomegalovirus exposure and HLA in healthy donors. The PCR employed 60 Vbeta primers together with 13 Jbeta primers. Measured with immunoSEQ multiplex PCR; TCRdb has only the in-frame clones, and not every one. Here the sample spans roughly 100,000 clones, roughly 74% being singletons. Specimen: PBMCs. Receptors were obtained from a man aged 40-49 years in good health and CMV-seronegative.

The chain has TRBV5-4 and TRBJ2-1; 10 positions match TRBD2. J gave up 4 bases and V 4 bases, and 5 bases lay outside the gene matches. CDR1 and CDR2 from the germline V gene are SGHNT and YYREEE (reference sequence). This CDR3 region has 15 residues. Here the CDR3 reads CASSPTSGLYNEQFF. The DNA of the CDR3 is TGTGCCAGCAGCCCGACTAGCGGGTTATACAATGAGCAGTTCTTC.

The rearrangement links TRBV2 to TRBJ1-4; 8 bases are shared with TRBD1. Germline V gene data show CDR1 as SNHLY and CDR2 as FYNNEI. Losses at the gene ends were 6 bases for V and 7 bases for J; bases not matched to a gene: 7. This CDR3 has 14 residues. The CDR3 spells CASRLTGGGEKLFF. The CDR3, as DNA: TGTGCCAGCAGATTAACAGGGGGGGGTGAAAAACTGTTTTTT.

This clone was seen a handful of times. The chain couples TRBV11-2 to TRBJ2-1; TRBD1 matches at 8 bases. The V gene end was trimmed by 5 bases and the J gene end by 8 bases; junction bases not matched to a gene: 11. Germline V gives CDR1 SGHAT, CDR2 FQNNGV. The CDR3 extends over 15 amino acids. The CDR3 spells CASSRTGGSFDEQFF. DNA for the CDR3: TGTGCCAGCAGCCGAACAGGGGGATCTTTCGATGAGCAGTTCTTC.

This clone was seen only a few times. The gene calls are TRBV5-4 and TRBJ1-5, with D possibly being TRBD1 (6 bases). Germline-derived CDR1 and CDR2 are SGHNT and YYREEE (reference sequence). Trimming took 4 bases from V and 4 from J, leaving 15 bases between them. CDR3 length equals 15 residues. CDR3 nucleotide sequence: TGTGCCAGCAGCGTGGACCCAGGGGAAAATCAGCCCCAGCATTTT. Its protein product is CASSVDPGENQPQHF.

The rearrangement links TRBV27 to TRBJ2-2; 8 nucleotides agree with TRBD2. Germline V gene lookup returns CDR1 MNHEY and CDR2 SMNVEV (reference sequence). This CDR3 comprises 17 residues. With 6 bases clipped from V and 0 bases from J, the junction kept 9 bases outside the gene matches. CDR3 coding DNA: TGTGCCAGCAGCTTTGGCCAGCGGGGGACGAACACCGGGGAGCTGTTTTTT. Its protein product is CASSFGQRGTNTGELFF.

The rearrangement links TRBV27 to TRBJ2-6, with 7 bases that match TRBD1. The trim removed 8 bases at V and 0 bases at J, leaving 19 bases unmatched. Germline assignment: CDR1 MNHEY and CDR2 SMNVEV (reference sequence). The CDR3 extends over 20 amino acids. CDR3 in DNA: TGTGCCAGCGTGAGACAGGGTCTTCCCTTGCAGAGCTCTGGGGCCAACGTCCTGACTTTC. Translated: CASVRQGLPLQSSGANVLTF.

J is TRBJ2-1 and V is TRBV5-1, with 7 bases matching TRBD2. V trimming: 0 bases; J trimming: 3 bases; junction bases outside the gene matches: 6. Germline assignment: CDR1 SGHRS and CDR2 YFSETQ. The CDR3 is made up of 16 amino acids. In DNA, the CDR3 is TGCGCCAGCAGCTTGGGCGGCGGGGGATTCTACAATGAGCAGTTCTTC. It yields the protein CASSLGGGGFYNEQFF.

This chain connects TRBV19 to TRBJ1-4, with 8 bases that match TRBD1. V trimming: 5 bases; J trimming: 8 bases; junction bases outside the gene matches: 10. This CDR3 has 15 amino acids. Germline-derived CDR1 and CDR2 are LNHDA and SQIVND (reference sequence). CDR3 sequence (DNA): TGTGCCAGTAGTCTTCAGGGGGCGATGGAGGAAAAACTGTTTTTT. Amino acids: CASSLQGAMEEKLFF.

The V gene is TRBV29-1, the J gene TRBJ1-1, with D perhaps TRBD1 (5 bases). The V and J ends lost 4 bases and 5 bases respectively, with 14 bases between them. The CDR3 is 13 amino acids. Germline CDR1 reads SQVTM; CDR2 reads ANQGSEA. CDR3 loop: CSVVLQGWTEAFF. The CDR3, as DNA: TGCAGCGTTGTGCTTCAGGGATGGACTGAAGCTTTCTTT.

The gene calls are TRBV29-1 and TRBJ2-5; D is perhaps TRBD1 (5 bases). V gave up 7 bases and J gave up 2 bases, with 11 bases separating them. This CDR3 spans 12 amino acids. The germline gives CDR1 SQVTM, CDR2 ANQGSEA. CDR3 coding DNA: TGCAGCGATGGGGCGTCGCAAGAGACCCAGTACTTC. Protein sequence: CSDGASQETQYF. The full variable domain, in which reference TRBV29-1 and TRBJ2-5 provide the parts outside the CDR3, is SAVISQKPSRDICQRGTSLTIQCQVDSQVTMMFWYRQQPGQSLTLIATANQGSEATYESGFVIDKFPISRPNLTFSTLTVSNMSPEDSSIYLCSDGASQETQYFGPGTRLLVL.

The chain uses TRBV25-1 and TRBJ2-2; TRBD2 is a possible D gene (6 bases). The CDR3 spans 17 residues. Trimming cost V 3 bases and J 1 base, with 15 bases left between them. CDR1 MGHDK and CDR2 SYGVNS come from the germline V gene. CDR3 region: CASSESLGGKNTGELFF. The CDR3 coding sequence is TGTGCCAGCAGTGAGTCCCTAGGAGGGAAGAACACCGGGGAGCTGTTTTTT.

The chain uses TRBV7-6 and TRBJ2-5; the D gene is possibly TRBD1 (9 bases). V lost 5 bases to trimming and J lost 7 bases, with 20 bases between them. This CDR3 region has 15 residues. CDR1 and CDR2 (germline): SGHVS, FNYEAQ. In nucleotides, the CDR3 is TGTGCCAGCAGCCTGCCACAGGGGGCGGGAGGGACCCAGTACTTC. Translation gives CASSLPQGAGGTQYF.

This clone was seen a handful of times. The chain links TRBV29-1 to TRBJ2-1; D is ambiguous. This CDR3 is 12 amino acids long. Germline V gene data show CDR1 as SQVTM and CDR2 as ANQGSEA. Trimming took 3 bases from V and 0 from J, leaving 3 bases between them. DNA for the CDR3: TGCAGCGTTGAGAGCTCCTACAATGAGCAGTTCTTC. Protein product: CSVESSYNEQFF.

The chain carries TRBV2 and TRBJ2-1; a possible D gene is TRBD2 (5 bases). This CDR3 region has 15 residues. Trimming stripped 5 bases from V and 0 bases from J, with 11 bases between. Germline V gene data show CDR1 as SNHLY and CDR2 as FYNNEI. CDR3 sequence: CASSLLGSSYNEQFF. Written as DNA, the CDR3 is TGTGCCAGCAGTTTACTAGGGAGCTCCTACAATGAGCAGTTCTTC.

The chain has TRBV25-1 and TRBJ2-2; 8 nucleotides agree with TRBD1. This CDR3 spans 18 amino acids. Unmatched junction bases numbered 16, after V lost 6 bases and J lost 4 bases. From germline, CDR1 is MGHDK and CDR2 SYGVNS. The CDR3 here is CASREAGWGQATTGELFF. The CDR3 DNA is TGTGCCAGCAGGGAGGCTGGGTGGGGACAGGCGACCACCGGGGAGCTGTTTTTT.

The chain couples TRBV15 to TRBJ1-4; 8 positions match TRBD1. This CDR3 is 16 amino acids long. V gave up 0 bases and J gave up 7 bases; unmatched junction bases: 7. Germline CDR1 is LNHNV and CDR2 is YYDKDF (reference sequence). CDR3 sequence: CATSRDRQGATEKLFF. The CDR3 DNA reads TGTGCCACCAGCAGAGATCGGCAGGGGGCGACTGAAAAACTGTTTTTT.

The rearrangement links TRBV29-1 to TRBJ1-1; weak D call: TRBD1 (5 bases). The germline V and J ends were trimmed by 1 base and 3 bases, with 9 bases remaining between them. Per the germline V gene, CDR1 is SQVTM and CDR2 is ANQGSEA. The CDR3 is 13 amino acids. The CDR3 spells CSVEVGVDTEAFF. CDR3 coding DNA: TGCAGCGTTGAAGTAGGGGTTGACACTGAAGCTTTCTTT.

Points on this clone: This sample includes further DNA sequences coding for the same CDR3. The rearrangement links TRBV5-1 to TRBJ2-7, with 12 bases identical to TRBD2. The V gene's germline CDR1 is SGHRS and CDR2 YFSETQ. The V segment lost 3 bases and the J segment 3 bases; nucleotides outside the gene matches: 1. This CDR3 spans 14 amino acids. The CDR3 nucleotides read TGCGCCAGCAGCTCGACTAGCGGGGGCTACGAGCAGTACTTC. Its translation is CASSSTSGGYEQYF.

The gene calls are TRBV29-1 and TRBJ2-5; the D gene is possibly TRBD2 (5 bases). With 6 bases removed from V and 5 bases from J, the gap between germline ends came to 16 bases. The CDR3 extends over 13 amino acids. Germline V gene lookup returns CDR1 SQVTM and CDR2 ANQGSEA. CDR3 sequence: CSVVKAVLETQYF. The DNA of the CDR3 is TGCAGCGTGGTTAAAGCGGTCTTGGAGACCCAGTACTTC.

The chain has TRBV9 and TRBJ1-1, with 8 nucleotides matching TRBD1. CDR1 and CDR2 (germline): SGDLS, YYNGEE. CDR3 length: 15 residues. V shed 4 bases and J 1 base; nucleotides not matched to a gene: 6. This CDR3 is CASSSKGQGNTEAFF. CDR3 nucleotide sequence: TGTGCCAGCAGCTCAAAAGGACAGGGGAACACTGAAGCTTTCTTT.

The chain links TRBV5-4 to TRBJ1-5, with 9 bases matching TRBD1. There are 17 residues in the CDR3. The V gene's germline CDR1 is SGHNT and CDR2 YYREEE (reference sequence). V shed 4 bases and J 0 bases; nucleotides not matched to a gene: 8. Written as DNA, the CDR3 is TGTGCCAGCAGCCCAACAGGGGGCGGATATAGCAATCAGCCCCAGCATTTT. It encodes CASSPTGGGYSNQPQHF.

The chain carries TRBV28 and TRBJ2-7, with D tentatively TRBD1 (5 bases). Trimming stripped 4 bases from V and 5 bases from J, with 6 bases between. This CDR3 contains 11 residues. Germline V CDR1 and CDR2: MDHEN, SYDVKM. The CDR3 reads CASSSRDEQYF. The CDR3 DNA sequence: TGTGCCAGCAGTTCCAGGGACGAGCAGTACTTC.

This clone was seen a single time. The rearrangement joins TRBV19 to TRBJ2-2, with D maybe TRBD1 (6 bases). The CDR3 has 18 amino acids. V was cut by 5 bases and J by 5 bases, with 24 bases left in between. Germline V gene lookup returns CDR1 LNHDA and CDR2 SQIVND (reference sequence). CDR3 sequence: CASSSRDIITRRTGELFF. As DNA, the CDR3 is TGTGCCAGTAGTTCCCGGGACATAATAACCCGTCGGACCGGGGAGCTGTTTTTT. The full variable domain, rest sourced from reference TRBV19 and TRBJ2-2, is DGGITQSPKYLFRKEGQNVTLSCEQNLNHDAMYWYRQDPGQGLRLIYYSQIVNDFQKGDIAEGYSVSREKKESFPLTVTSAQKNPTAFYLCASSSRDIITRRTGELFFGEGSRLTVL.

The rearrangement uses TRBV6-5 and TRBJ1-2; D perhaps matches TRBD1 (6 bases). V lost 10 bases and J lost 5, with 14 bases in between. The CDR3 has 12 residues. Looked up from germline, CDR1 is MNHEY and CDR2 is SVGAGI. The CDR3 DNA reads TGTGCCACCACAGACAGGTTATATGGCTACACCTTC. This encodes CATTDRLYGYTF.

The rearrangement uses TRBV5-1 and TRBJ1-5, with 10 bases aligning to TRBD1. In germline, CDR1 is SGHRS, CDR2 YFSETQ. This CDR3 comprises 16 residues. The junction had 10 bases not matched to a gene; V was cut back by 4 bases and J by 6 bases. The chain's CDR3 is CASSRGDRGQGQPQHF. The CDR3 region has the DNA TGCGCCAGCAGCAGGGGGGACAGGGGACAGGGTCAGCCCCAGCATTTT.

This chain connects TRBV4-2 to TRBJ1-6, with TRBD1 matching over 9 bases. CDR3 size: 16 residues. V gave up 0 bases and J gave up 9 bases; unmatched junction bases: 6. CDR1 and CDR2 (germline): LGHNA, YNFKEQ. CDR3 in DNA: TGTGCCAGCAGCCAAGAAAGTGGGACAGGGTTTTCACCCCTCCACTTT. Protein product: CASSQESGTGFSPLHF.

The chain links TRBV18 to TRBJ2-7; TRBD1 is a possible D gene (5 bases). With 6 bases removed from V and 0 bases from J, the gap between germline ends came to 12 bases. There are 14 residues in the CDR3. In germline, CDR1 is KGHSH, CDR2 LQKENI. The CDR3, as DNA: TGTGCCAGCTCGCGGACATCCTCCTCCTACGAGCAGTACTTC. Encoded protein: CASSRTSSSYEQYF.

This sequence joins TRBV5-4 and TRBJ2-1; 8 bases are shared with TRBD1. This CDR3 is built from 14 residues. Trimming took 0 bases from V and 8 from J; bases not matched to a gene: 4. Germline V gene lookup returns CDR1 SGHNT and CDR2 YYREEE (reference sequence). As DNA, the CDR3 is TGTGCCAGCAGCTTGGCCGCAGGGGGCGATGAGCAGTTCTTC. Protein sequence: CASSLAAGGDEQFF.